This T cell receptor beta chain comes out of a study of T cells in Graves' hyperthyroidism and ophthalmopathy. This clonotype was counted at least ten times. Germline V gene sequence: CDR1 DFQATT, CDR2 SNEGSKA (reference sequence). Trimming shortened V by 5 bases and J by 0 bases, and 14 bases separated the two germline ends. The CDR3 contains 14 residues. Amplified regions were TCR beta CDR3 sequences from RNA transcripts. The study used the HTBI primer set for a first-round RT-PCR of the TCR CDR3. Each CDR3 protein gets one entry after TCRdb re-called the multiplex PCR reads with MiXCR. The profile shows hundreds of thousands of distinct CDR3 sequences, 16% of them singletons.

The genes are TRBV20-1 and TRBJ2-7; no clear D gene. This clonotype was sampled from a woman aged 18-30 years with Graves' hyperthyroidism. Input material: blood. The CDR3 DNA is TGCAGTGCTTCTCCCCCCGGACCCTCCTACGAGCAGTACTTC. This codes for CSASPPGPSYEQYF.